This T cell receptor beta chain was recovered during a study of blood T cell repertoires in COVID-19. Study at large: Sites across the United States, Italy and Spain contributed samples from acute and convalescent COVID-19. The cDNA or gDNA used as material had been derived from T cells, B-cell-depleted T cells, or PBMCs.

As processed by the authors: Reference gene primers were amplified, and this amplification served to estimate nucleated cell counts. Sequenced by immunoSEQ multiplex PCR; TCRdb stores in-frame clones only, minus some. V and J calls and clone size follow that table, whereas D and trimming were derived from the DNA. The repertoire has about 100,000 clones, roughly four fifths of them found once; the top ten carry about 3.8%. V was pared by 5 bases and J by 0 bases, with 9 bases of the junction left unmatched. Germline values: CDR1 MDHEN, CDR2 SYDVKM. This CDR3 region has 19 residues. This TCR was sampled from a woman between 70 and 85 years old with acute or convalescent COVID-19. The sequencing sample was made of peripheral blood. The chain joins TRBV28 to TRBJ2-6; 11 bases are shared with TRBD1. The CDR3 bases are TGTGCCAGCAGTCCTCCTTTCGGGACAGGGGGCTCTGGGGCCAACGTCCTGACTTTC. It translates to CASSPPFGTGGSGANVLTF.